A single T cell receptor (beta chain) is shown here with its context. TCRdb's table, derived via immunoSEQ multiplex PCR, lists solely in-frame clones and lacks some. Altogether around 92,000 clones are present, more than 90% being singletons, with the ten largest covering 0.23%. This sample is drawn from a study of technical replicates of blood from a few donors. The CDR3 consists of 17 residues. Germline values: CDR1 MNHNS, CDR2 SASEGT. V was cut by 2 bases and J by 3 bases, with 17 bases left in between. The sequencing sample was made of T cells isolated from PBMCs. V and J are TRBV6-1 and TRBJ1-5; D remains unclear. The sequence was obtained from a human donor in good health. The CDR3 coding sequence is TGTGCCAGCAGTGAAAATGGAGTAGTACATAACAATCAGCCCCAGCATTTT. Its translation is CASSENGVVHNNQPQHF.